These 23 T cell receptor beta chains share one sample of origin, sequenced in a study of T cell repertoires in cytomegalovirus infection. In TCRdb, the reads were re-called with MiXCR into one record per CDR3 protein. The table includes approximately 470,000 distinct CDR3 sequences, approximately 40% detected once. No cognate antigen is known for these TCRs. The sample was cultured PBMCs, taken from culture after CMV antigen stimulation. These TCRs come from a human donor in good health (CMV status not recorded). Some clones in this sample may be carry-over from other donors' samples.

This clonotype has a handful of counts. The chain joins TRBV7-2 to TRBJ2-7; D might be TRBD1 or TRBD2, each matching 5 bases. Looked up from germline, CDR1 is SGHTA and CDR2 is FQGNSA. CDR3 length: 14 amino acids. V lost 3 bases and J lost 5, with 14 bases in between. The CDR3 bases are TGTGCCAGCAGCTTTACAGGAGCGGCACACGAGCAGTACTTC. It is translated as CASSFTGAAHEQYF.

Only a few counts were recorded for this clonotype. This chain links TRBV5-4 with TRBJ1-1; 7 bases are a match to TRBD1. The V and J ends lost 4 bases and 2 bases, in that order; junction bases with no gene match: 11. The CDR3 extends over 16 amino acids. CDR1 SGHNT and CDR2 YYREEE come from the germline V gene (reference sequence). The CDR3 loop is CASSVEPGQPNTEAFF. CDR3 bases: TGTGCCAGCAGCGTGGAACCGGGACAGCCTAACACTGAAGCTTTCTTT.

J is TRBJ2-5 and V is TRBV7-2; TRBD2 agrees at 12 bases. Looked up from germline, CDR1 is SGHTA and CDR2 is FQGNSA. V was pared by 5 bases and J by 0 bases, with 7 bases of the junction left unmatched. The CDR3 has 17 residues. The CDR3 region is CASSLEGLAGYQETQYF. The CDR3, as DNA: TGTGCCAGCAGCCTAGAGGGACTAGCGGGTTACCAAGAGACCCAGTACTTC.

The rearrangement uses TRBV7-2 and TRBJ1-3; D unresolved. CDR3 length: 15 residues. CDR1 is SGHTA, CDR2 FQGNSA, per germline. Trimming cost V 4 bases and J 0 bases, with 10 bases left between them. CDR3 amino acids: CASSSDGYSGNTIYF. The CDR3, as DNA: TGTGCCAGCAGCTCCGACGGCTACTCTGGAAACACCATATATTTT.

The rearrangement links TRBV6-2 or TRBV6-3 to TRBJ2-2; D is uncertain. The germline V gene has CDR1 MNHEY and CDR2 SVGEGT. Trimming removed 5 bases at V and 8 bases at J, with 12 bases between. CDR3 length: 13 residues. This chain's CDR3 is CASSGILPGELFF. For the CDR3, the DNA is TGTGCCAGCAGTGGGATCCTCCCTGGGGAGCTGTTTTTT.

This clonotype was counted a single time. This chain uses TRBV15 with TRBJ2-5; D is undetermined. Trimming removed 1 base from V and 5 bases from J, with 8 bases in between. CDR3 length: 13 residues. Germline lookup yields CDR1 LNHNV and CDR2 YYDKDF (reference sequence). The CDR3 nucleotides are TGTGCCACCAGCAGAGCGTCTCGGGAGACCCAGTACTTC. This translates into CATSRASRETQYF.

V and J are TRBV5-1 and TRBJ2-7, with 13 bases matching TRBD2. This CDR3 has 16 residues. Trimming removed 0 bases from V and 3 bases from J; junction bases left unmatched: 3. Germline CDR1 SGHRS, CDR2 YFSETQ. CDR3 amino acids: CASSLGTSGRHYEQYF. For the CDR3, the DNA is TGCGCCAGCAGCTTGGGGACTAGCGGGAGACACTACGAGCAGTACTTC.

V and J are TRBV12-3 or TRBV12-4 and TRBJ2-1, with D unresolved. This CDR3 comprises 12 residues. The germline V and J ends were trimmed by 4 bases and 9 bases, with 10 bases remaining between them. Written as DNA, the CDR3 is TGTGCCAGCAGTTCGGATGTAGGTGAGCAGTTCTTC. As protein: CASSSDVGEQFF.

J is TRBJ2-4 and V is TRBV7-2, with 8 bases aligning to TRBD2. In germline, CDR1 is SGHTA, CDR2 FQGNSA. The trim removed 5 bases at V and 7 bases at J, leaving 13 bases unmatched. This CDR3 spans 16 amino acids. The CDR3 nucleotides are TGTGCCAGCAGCCGTTCACTAGCGGTCTCACTGAACATTCAGTACTTC. Its translation is CASSRSLAVSLNIQYF.

This clonotype was seen more than once but under ten times. The chain has TRBV11-2 and TRBJ2-2; D remains unclear. CDR1 is SGHAT, CDR2 FQNNGV, per germline. The ends were cut back, 4 bases at V and 6 bases at J, with 6 bases in the middle. The CDR3 has 12 residues. The CDR3 DNA is TGTGCCAGCAGCTCACGTCCCGGGGAGCTGTTTTTT. It specifies CASSSRPGELFF.

This rearrangement joins TRBV7-2 to TRBJ1-5; tentatively, D is TRBD1 (5 bases). V was pared by 5 bases and J by 3 bases, with 17 bases between. The germline CDR1 and CDR2 sequences are SGHTA and FQGNSA. The CDR3 totals 16 residues. Here the CDR3 reads CASSAPGTGLNQPQHF. The CDR3 DNA sequence: TGTGCCAGCAGCGCGCCCGGAACAGGACTCAATCAGCCCCAGCATTTT.

The chain employs TRBV18 and TRBJ2-7, with D perhaps TRBD2 (5 bases). CDR1 is KGHSH, CDR2 LQKENI, per germline. Between the trimmed V and J ends, which lost 4 bases and 4 bases, there was a span of 17 bases. This CDR3 comprises 15 residues. The CDR3 loop reads CASSRIGGSLYEQYF. CDR3 coding DNA: TGTGCCAGCTCACGAATCGGAGGTTCCCTTTACGAGCAGTACTTC.

V gene TRBV6-5 combines with J gene TRBJ2-3; D call uncertain. CDR3 length: 12 residues. V lost 6 bases, J lost 5 bases, and 9 bases lay in between. Germline CDR1 and CDR2: MNHEY and SVGAGI. DNA of the CDR3: TGTGCCAGCAGGAGTTCGGAAGATACGCAGTATTTT. Protein: CASRSSEDTQYF.

The V and J genes are TRBV7-2 and TRBJ1-2; the D gene is possibly TRBD1 (5 bases). Germline CDR1 reads SGHTA; CDR2 reads FQGNSA. Trimming removed 3 bases from V and 2 bases from J, with 13 bases in between. CDR3 size: 15 residues. The CDR3 protein is CASSFLGLENYGYTF. The CDR3, as DNA: TGTGCCAGCAGCTTCCTGGGGCTTGAAAACTATGGCTACACCTTC.

This clonotype came up a few times. J is TRBJ2-3 and V is TRBV7-9; D gene unclear. CDR3 length equals 13 residues. V gave up 10 bases and J gave up 2 bases, with 13 bases separating them. Looked up from germline, CDR1 is SEHNR and CDR2 is FQNEAQ (reference sequence). The CDR3 DNA reads TGTGCCATCCCTGCGACATACACAGATACGCAGTATTTT. Protein: CAIPATYTDTQYF.

This clonotype was seen a handful of times. The chain couples TRBV7-9 to TRBJ1-1, with D possibly TRBD1 on 5 matching bases. V lost 8 bases to trimming and J lost 4 bases, with 14 bases between them. The CDR3 is 13 residues long. Germline CDR1 and CDR2: SEHNR and FQNEAQ (reference sequence). The DNA for the CDR3 is TGTGCCAGCCTCCCTCTTGGGGCCACTGAAGCTTTCTTT. Its protein product is CASLPLGATEAFF.

This clonotype was observed a handful of times. The CDR3 region has the DNA TGCGCCAGCAGCGATTCAGGCAGCTACAATGAGCAGTTCTTC. As protein: CASSDSGSYNEQFF. The chain employs TRBV5-1 and TRBJ2-1; D unresolved. Looked up from germline, CDR1 is SGHRS and CDR2 is YFSETQ. V gave up 4 bases and J gave up 3 bases, with 11 bases separating them. This CDR3 region has 14 residues.

This chain links TRBV7-6 with TRBJ1-2; TRBD1 agrees at 7 bases. Losses at the gene ends were 5 bases for V and 8 bases for J; bases not matched to a gene: 17. Germline CDR1 reads SGHVS; CDR2 reads FNYEAQ. The CDR3 contains 16 residues. CDR3 residues: CASSPAAGTADYGYTF. In DNA form, the CDR3 reads TGTGCCAGCAGCCCGGCAGCCGGGACAGCGGATTACGGCTACACCTTC.

There are a few counts of this clonotype. The rearrangement links TRBV2 to TRBJ2-2; 9 bases map to TRBD1. The CDR3 is made up of 15 amino acids. The trim removed 5 bases at V and 1 base at J, leaving 2 bases unmatched. Germline-derived CDR1 and CDR2 are SNHLY and FYNNEI. The chain's CDR3 is CASSPGQGNTGELFF. The CDR3 coding sequence is TGTGCCAGCAGTCCGGGACAGGGGAACACCGGGGAGCTGTTTTTT. The full variable domain, its missing parts supplied by reference TRBV2 and TRBJ2-2, is EPEVTQTPSHQVTQMGQEVILRCVPISNHLYFYWYRQILGQKVEFLVSFYNNEISEKSEIFDDQFSVERPDGSNFTLKIRSTKLEDSAMYFCASSPGQGNTGELFFGEGSRLTVL.

CDR3 residues: CASSLVAGQGSREQYF. In DNA form, the CDR3 reads TGTGCCAGCAGCTTAGTCGCCGGACAGGGCTCTCGAGAGCAGTACTTC. V and J are TRBV7-2 and TRBJ2-7; 8 positions agree with TRBD1. Germline V gene lookup returns CDR1 SGHTA and CDR2 FQGNSA. V shed 1 base, J shed 7 bases, and the junction held 12 bases outside the gene matches. The CDR3 is 16 residues long.

The chain carries TRBV7-2 and TRBJ2-6, with a possible D match to TRBD1 (5 bases). This CDR3 comprises 17 residues. CDR1 and CDR2 (germline): SGHTA, FQGNSA. V lost 5 bases and J lost 0, with 14 bases in between. The CDR3 region is CASSQGSGISGANVLTF. CDR3 coding DNA: TGTGCCAGCAGCCAAGGGTCAGGGATCTCTGGGGCCAACGTCCTGACTTTC.

The chain combines TRBV20-1 with TRBJ2-7; 7 nucleotides line up with TRBD1. Germline CDR1 reads DFQATT; CDR2 reads SNEGSKA (reference sequence). With V trimmed by 3 bases and J by 1 base, 12 bases remained unmatched. The CDR3 has 16 amino acids. The DNA of the CDR3 is TGCAGTGCTAGGAAACCCGGGACAGTAATATCCTACGAGCAGTACTTC. Translation: CSARKPGTVISYEQYF.

This clonotype occurred a few times. The rearrangement links TRBV20-1 to TRBJ2-2; 8 bases agree with TRBD2. This CDR3 is built from 14 residues. CDR1 is DFQATT and CDR2 is SNEGSKA in the germline V gene (reference sequence). The J segment lost 2 bases and the V segment lost 3 bases, leaving 2 bases of the junction unmatched. CDR3 in amino acids: CSASRGGNTGELFF. The CDR3 DNA reads as TGCAGTGCTAGTCGGGGGGGTAACACCGGGGAGCTGTTTTTT.